This entry lists 27 T cell receptor beta chains sequenced from one sample in a study of T cell repertoires in cytomegalovirus infection. TCRdb independently ran MiXCR on the reads; one entry per CDR3 protein. The repertoire holds under 850,000 distinct CDR3 sequences, with about 30% as singletons. No antigen has been identified for these receptors. Sequenced here: cultured PBMCs, sampled from culture after CMV antigen stimulation. Receptor source: a human donor in good health (CMV status not recorded). Some clones in this sample may be carry-over from other donors' samples.

The table lists this clonotype with a few counts. The chain is built from TRBV12-3 or TRBV12-4 and TRBJ2-3, with 7 bases identical to TRBD2. Trimming at V came to 8 bases and at J to 2 bases, leaving 7 bases not matched to a gene. This CDR3 comprises 14 residues. The DNA for the CDR3 is TGTGCCAGCCTCCGCGGGGGAGCCACAGATACGCAGTATTTT. Protein product: CASLRGGATDTQYF.

The chain links TRBV20-1 to TRBJ2-1; D is ambiguous. The CDR3 has 13 residues. V was shortened by 5 bases and J by 2 bases, with 10 bases between the two germline ends. The germline V gene encodes CDR1 DFQATT and CDR2 SNEGSKA (reference sequence). The CDR3 DNA is TGCAGTGCTCGGCGGCCCACCTACAATGAGCAGTTCTTC. Its protein is CSARRPTYNEQFF.

This sequence joins TRBV2 and TRBJ2-6; 7 bases fit TRBD1. The V segment lost 6 bases and the J segment 7 bases; nucleotides outside the gene matches: 9. CDR1 and CDR2 (germline): SNHLY, FYNNEI. The length of the CDR3 is 15 residues. In DNA form, the CDR3 reads TGTGCCAGCAGCCTATTGGCAGGGGGAGCCAACGTCCTGACTTTC. It yields the protein CASSLLAGGANVLTF.

This clonotype was picked up one time. The rearrangement uses TRBV7-6 and TRBJ2-1, with D maybe TRBD2 (7 bases). Trimming took off 8 bases at V and 6 bases at J, with 17 bases between the two ends. The V gene's germline CDR1 is SGHVS and CDR2 FNYEAQ. The CDR3 totals 14 residues. Written as DNA, the CDR3 is TGTGCCAGCGTACCAACCGCGGGGGCCAATGAGCAGTTCTTC. This gives the protein CASVPTAGANEQFF.

This chain connects TRBV7-9 to TRBJ1-5; the D is unclear. CDR3 length: 15 residues. In germline, CDR1 is SEHNR, CDR2 FQNEAQ (reference sequence). V lost 0 bases to trimming and J lost 11 bases, with 17 bases between them. DNA for the CDR3: TGTGCCAGCAGCTTAGCATCAATAGGGCCATCGACCCAGCATTTT. Residues: CASSLASIGPSTQHF.

The rearrangement links TRBV27 to TRBJ1-6, with 7 bases matching TRBD1. V was pared by 6 bases and J by 6 bases, with 8 bases of the junction left unmatched. CDR1 and CDR2 from the germline V gene are MNHEY and SMNVEV (reference sequence). CDR3 length: 15 residues. The chain's CDR3 is CASREQGLVNSPLHF. The CDR3 region has the DNA TGTGCCAGCAGAGAACAGGGGTTAGTTAATTCACCCCTCCACTTT.

This clonotype was seen more than once but under ten times. This sequence joins TRBV20-1 and TRBJ1-6; 7 bases fit TRBD1. Trimming took 8 bases from V and 0 from J; bases not matched to a gene: 16. CDR1 and CDR2 (germline): DFQATT, SNEGSKA (reference sequence). The CDR3 loop spans 18 amino acids. Here the CDR3 reads CSTRGQGEKSSYNSPLHF. CDR3 bases: TGCAGTACGAGGGGCCAGGGGGAAAAGAGCTCCTATAATTCACCCCTCCACTTT.

V gene TRBV2 combines with J gene TRBJ2-7; TRBD2 is a possible D gene (5 bases). The germline V gene encodes CDR1 SNHLY and CDR2 FYNNEI. Trimming pared 5 bases from V and 4 bases from J, leaving 15 bases between. The CDR3 totals 14 residues. Written as DNA, the CDR3 is TGTGCCAGCAGTCTAGGAGGAAGCCTTTACGAGCAGTACTTC. As protein: CASSLGGSLYEQYF.

The chain recombines TRBV20-1 with TRBJ2-1; TRBD1 is a possible D gene (5 bases). V was shortened by 5 bases and J by 6 bases, with 17 bases between the two germline ends. This CDR3 is built from 14 residues. CDR1 and CDR2 from the germline V gene are DFQATT and SNEGSKA (reference sequence). The CDR3, as DNA: TGCAGTGCTGGGGCGGTTAGCAGAAGCAATGAGCAGTTCTTC. Translation: CSAGAVSRSNEQFF.

This clonotype appeared a few times. The chain combines TRBV5-1 with TRBJ2-3, with D unclear. The germline gives CDR1 SGHRS, CDR2 YFSETQ. The CDR3 contains 16 residues. The V end lost 0 bases, the J end lost 0 bases, and 11 bases lay between the germline ends. The CDR3 spells CASSLVSRASTDTQYF. CDR3 coding DNA: TGCGCCAGCAGCTTGGTCAGCCGGGCAAGCACAGATACGCAGTATTTT.

At least ten counts were recorded for this clonotype. V gene TRBV7-8 combines with J gene TRBJ2-5; TRBD2 might be the D (6 bases). The CDR3 has 15 residues. The V end was cut by 4 bases, the J end by 2 bases, with 14 bases between. CDR1 and CDR2 (germline): SGHVS, FQNEAQ. This CDR3 reads CASSYTTGAQETQYF. Written as DNA, the CDR3 is TGTGCCAGCAGCTATACAACGGGAGCGCAAGAGACCCAGTACTTC.

The chain combines TRBV7-6 with TRBJ1-6; 8 positions match TRBD1. V dropped 7 bases and J dropped 8; count of bases not matched to a gene: 7. The CDR3 sequence is 14 residues long. The germline CDR1 and CDR2 sequences are SGHVS and FNYEAQ. CDR3 protein: CASNDRGSYSPLHF. CDR3 coding DNA: TGTGCCAGCAACGACAGGGGTTCGTATTCACCCCTCCACTTT.

This clonotype has a handful of counts. The V call is TRBV20-1, the J call TRBJ2-2, with D uncertain. In germline, CDR1 is DFQATT, CDR2 SNEGSKA (reference sequence). Trimming shortened V by 0 bases and J by 2 bases, and 16 bases separated the two germline ends. CDR3 length equals 17 residues. The CDR3 is CSARDPGRRVNTGELFF. The CDR3, as DNA: TGCAGTGCTAGAGATCCCGGCAGACGGGTCAACACCGGGGAGCTGTTTTTT.

This clonotype was observed a handful of times. This rearrangement joins TRBV7-2 to TRBJ2-1; TRBD2 agrees at 7 bases. The ends lost 3 bases at V and 5 bases at J; junction bases unmatched: 7. CDR3 size: 15 residues. From germline, CDR1 is SGHTA and CDR2 FQGNSA. The chain's CDR3 is CASSFVGGGHNEQFF. The CDR3 region has the DNA TGTGCCAGCAGCTTTGTGGGGGGAGGGCACAATGAGCAGTTCTTC.

The chain is built from TRBV6-5 and TRBJ1-2; no clear D. Germline CDR1 MNHEY, CDR2 SVGAGI. Deletions cut 8 bases from V and 1 base from J, with 14 bases between. The CDR3 has 14 amino acids. Written as DNA, the CDR3 is TGTGCCAGCGCCAGAGACGAGGGTAACTATGGCTACACCTTC. This codes for CASARDEGNYGYTF.

This chain joins TRBV20-1 and TRBJ1-5, with TRBD1 matching 7 bases. Germline V lookup: CDR1 DFQATT, CDR2 SNEGSKA (reference sequence). CDR3 size: 14 residues. V lost 5 bases and J lost 2; bases outside the gene matches: 6. The CDR3 coding sequence is TGCAGTGCTGTAGACAGGGAAGGCAATCAGCCCCAGCATTTT. Protein product: CSAVDREGNQPQHF.

The V and J genes are TRBV12-3 or TRBV12-4 and TRBJ1-3, with D possibly matching TRBD1 (5 bases). The CDR3 runs to 13 residues. V was clipped by 8 bases and J by 4 bases, with 12 bases between them. For the CDR3, the DNA is TGTGCCAGCCGCGGGGCGGCCGGAAACACCATATATTTT. As protein: CASRGAAGNTIYF.

The rearrangement uses TRBV15 and TRBJ2-1, with D unclear. V was pared by 3 bases and J by 3 bases, with 3 bases between. The CDR3 runs 12 residues. Germline V CDR1 and CDR2: LNHNV, YYDKDF (reference sequence). This chain's CDR3 is CATSRNYNEQFF. DNA of the CDR3: TGTGCCACCAGCAGGAACTACAATGAGCAGTTCTTC.

This chain links TRBV7-8 with TRBJ2-3; 9 nucleotides align to TRBD2. Germline V gene lookup returns CDR1 SGHVS and CDR2 FQNEAQ. CDR3 size: 15 residues. V gave up 2 bases and J gave up 6 bases; unmatched junction bases: 6. In DNA, the CDR3 is TGTGCCAGCAGCTTAAATAGCGGGGGCCCCGATACGCAGTATTTT. Translated: CASSLNSGGPDTQYF.

The CDR3 region is CASSYTIRGTVRKGSNYEQYF. The CDR3 bases are TGTGCCAGCAGTTATACGATAAGAGGGACAGTCCGGAAAGGGTCCAACTACGAGCAGTACTTC. This chain connects TRBV6-9 to TRBJ2-7, with TRBD1 matching over 7 bases. Germline V lookup: CDR1 MNHGY, CDR2 SVAAGI. V trimming: 2 bases; J trimming: 3 bases; junction bases outside the gene matches: 25. The CDR3 length is 21 residues.

The chain is built from TRBV19 and TRBJ2-7; tentative D call: TRBD2 (6 bases). In germline, CDR1 is LNHDA, CDR2 SQIVND (reference sequence). Trimming left V 7 bases short and J 1 base short, with 11 bases between. CDR3 length: 13 residues. The CDR3 DNA is TGTGCCAGTACCGGGACTGGATCCTACGAGCAGTACTTC. It translates to CASTGTGSYEQYF.

This clonotype was seen many times. This chain joins TRBV7-2 and TRBJ1-5; no clear D gene. The CDR3 is made up of 11 amino acids. Germline assignment: CDR1 SGHTA and CDR2 FQGNSA. V lost 1 base and J lost 6, with 1 base in between. CDR3: CASSLVQPQHF. Here the CDR3 DNA reads TGTGCCAGCAGCTTAGTTCAGCCCCAGCATTTT.

The chain combines TRBV5-4 with TRBJ1-6; TRBD1 might be the D (6 bases). The germline V gene encodes CDR1 SGHNT and CDR2 YYREEE (reference sequence). V shed 3 bases and J shed 9 bases, with 7 bases lying between them. This CDR3 has 12 amino acids. The CDR3, as DNA: TGTGCCAGCAGCTCCAGGGGTTCACCCCTCCACTTT. Its translation is CASSSRGSPLHF.

The rearrangement uses TRBV20-1 and TRBJ1-1, with 8 bases aligning to TRBD1. Germline assignment: CDR1 DFQATT and CDR2 SNEGSKA (reference sequence). Trimming took 6 bases from V and 4 from J; bases not matched to a gene: 7. The CDR3 runs 13 residues. The CDR3, as DNA: TGCAGTGCCCGGACAGGGAGGGCCACTGAAGCTTTCTTT. It specifies CSARTGRATEAFF.

The chain recombines TRBV20-1 with TRBJ2-7; 8 bases are a match to TRBD2. There are 15 residues in the CDR3. The J segment lost 2 bases and the V segment lost 1 base, leaving 7 bases of the junction unmatched. Germline CDR1 reads DFQATT; CDR2 reads SNEGSKA (reference sequence). CDR3 DNA: TGCAGTGCTAGAGTTCAGCGGGAGCTGACCTACGAGCAGTACTTC. It translates to CSARVQRELTYEQYF.

Many counts were recorded for this clonotype. The J gene is TRBJ2-3, the V gene TRBV7-2; 12 bases match TRBD2. CDR1 is SGHTA, CDR2 FQGNSA, per germline. After removal of 8 bases from V and 0 bases from J, the junction contained 3 bases not matched to a gene. This CDR3 has 15 amino acids. This CDR3 reads CASSLAGGSTDTQYF. CDR3 nucleotides: TGTGCCAGCTCTCTAGCGGGGGGGAGCACAGATACGCAGTATTTT.

This CDR3 is CASNKRGGTRNSPLHF. CDR3 sequence (DNA): TGTGCCAGCAATAAACGGGGGGGCACTAGGAATTCACCCCTCCACTTT. This chain uses TRBV6-5 with TRBJ1-6, with a weak D call TRBD1 (6 bases). Per the germline V gene, CDR1 is MNHEY and CDR2 is SVGAGI. The ends were cut back, 7 bases at V and 7 bases at J, with 20 bases in the middle. The CDR3 sequence is 16 residues long.